The 21 T cell receptor beta chains in this list originate from one sample, sequenced in a study of T-cell reconstitution after alpha-beta-depleted transplantation in children. Unique molecular identifiers featured in how the TCRbeta library was prepared. A single record per CDR3 protein comes from TCRdb applying MiXCR to the PCR reads. This sample carries 700,000 to 850,000 distinct CDR3 sequences, around 17% of them seen once, and the ten largest clones take approximately 5%. The starting material was PBMCs, mostly from graft donor cells, obtained 360 days after TCRalphabeta/CD19-depleted stem cell transplant. The receptors were sampled from a male patient younger than 18 who had a stem cell transplant for acute lymphoblastic leukemia, so the T cells may come from the graft donor.

This clonotype has ten or more counts. This chain links TRBV12-3 or TRBV12-4 with TRBJ2-7, with D unresolved. The germline V and J ends were trimmed by 2 bases and 0 bases, with 5 bases remaining between them. The CDR3 consists of 13 residues. The chain's CDR3 is CASSLSYSYEQYF. The DNA for the CDR3 is TGTGCCAGCAGTTTAAGCTACTCCTACGAGCAGTACTTC.

The V and J genes are TRBV10-2 and TRBJ2-7; 8 nucleotides align to TRBD1. The germline V gene encodes CDR1 WSHSY and CDR2 SAAADI. The CDR3 loop spans 14 amino acids. V lost 5 bases, J lost 5 bases, and 8 bases stayed unmatched. The CDR3 loop is CASSQDREPHEQYF. The CDR3 DNA is TGCGCCAGCAGTCAGGACAGGGAACCCCACGAGCAGTACTTC.

The DNA for the CDR3 is TGTGCCAGCAGTGAATATTGGGGGGCCACTGAAGCTTTCTTT. It is translated as CASSEYWGATEAFF. This chain connects TRBV25-1 to TRBJ1-1; D is possibly TRBD1 (6 bases). This CDR3 comprises 14 residues. With 0 bases removed from V and 4 bases from J, the gap between germline ends came to 9 bases. The germline V gene encodes CDR1 MGHDK and CDR2 SYGVNS.

J is TRBJ2-7 and V is TRBV23-1; 14 bases line up with TRBD2. TRBV23-1 is classed as an ORF, of uncertain function. Unmatched junction bases numbered 8, after V lost 3 bases and J lost 7 bases. The CDR3 is made up of 16 amino acids. CDR3 amino acids: CASSQTSGRAPGEQYF. For the CDR3, the DNA is TGCGCCAGCAGTCAGACTAGCGGGAGGGCCCCGGGTGAGCAGTACTTC.

This chain connects TRBV5-1 to TRBJ1-1, with D perhaps TRBD1 (6 bases). CDR1 SGHRS and CDR2 YFSETQ come from the germline V gene. Between the trimmed V and J ends, which lost 5 bases and 6 bases, there was a span of 17 bases. CDR3 length equals 14 residues. CDR3 protein: CASSRTRTVSEAFF. CDR3 in DNA: TGCGCCAGCAGTCGGACTAGGACAGTCTCTGAAGCTTTCTTT.

This rearrangement joins TRBV28 to TRBJ2-2, with D hard to call. This CDR3 region has 15 residues. Germline assignment: CDR1 MDHEN and CDR2 SYDVKM. Between the trimmed V and J ends, which lost 2 bases and 4 bases, there was a span of 11 bases. The CDR3, as DNA: TGTGCCAGCAGTTTAGCCTCCCCAACCACCGGGGAGCTGTTTTTT. Its protein is CASSLASPTTGELFF.

This clonotype was seen a few times. The gene calls are TRBV7-8 and TRBJ2-4; D perhaps matches TRBD2 (5 bases). The V gene lost 5 bases and the J gene lost 4 bases, with 15 bases spanning the gap. The CDR3 loop spans 15 amino acids. CDR1 is SGHVS, CDR2 FQNEAQ, per germline. CDR3 amino acids: CASSPMAGRKNIQYF. The CDR3, as DNA: TGTGCCAGCAGCCCGATGGCGGGCCGGAAAAACATTCAGTACTTC.

This chain connects TRBV29-1 to TRBJ2-7; D is unclear. Trimming removed 4 bases from V and 1 base from J, with 8 bases in between. Germline V CDR1 and CDR2: SQVTM, ANQGSEA. CDR3 length: 12 residues. The chain's CDR3 is CSVVALSYEQYF. CDR3 DNA: TGCAGCGTTGTCGCACTATCCTACGAGCAGTACTTC.

There are many counts of this clonotype. At one boundary the junction diverges from the germline segment, which might be a read error. The genes are TRBV5-1 and TRBJ2-7; weak D call: TRBD1 (6 bases). The germline gives CDR1 SGHRS, CDR2 YFSETQ. There are 14 residues in the CDR3. DNA of the CDR3: TGTGCCAGCAGTTTCACAGGGCCGAGCTACGAGCAGTACTTC. Its translation: CASSFTGPSYEQYF.

The V gene is TRBV7-9, the J gene TRBJ2-1, with TRBD2 as a possible D gene (5 bases). The germline gives CDR1 SEHNR, CDR2 FQNEAQ (reference sequence). The V gene lost 2 bases and the J gene lost 9 bases, with 14 bases spanning the gap. The CDR3 is 14 amino acids. DNA of the CDR3: TGTGCCAGCAGCTTATCGGGGTTCCCCAGTGAGCAGTTCTTC. This gives the protein CASSLSGFPSEQFF.

Note on this clonotype: This may stem from a read error, because a much larger clone lies one nucleotide away. The chain joins TRBV5-1 to TRBJ2-7; TRBD1 agrees at 9 bases. The length of the CDR3 is 15 residues. Germline loops: CDR1 SGHRS, CDR2 YFSETQ. The CDR3 region has the DNA TGCGCCAGCAGCTTGGGGACAGGGGCCGTCTACAAGCAGTACTTC. It specifies CASSLGTGAVYKQYF.

The chain carries TRBV29-1 and TRBJ1-1; no firm D call. This CDR3 is built from 14 residues. Trimming removed 4 bases at V and 1 base at J, with 13 bases between. Germline loops: CDR1 SQVTM, CDR2 ANQGSEA. CDR3 in DNA: TGCAGCGTTGTGGGGAGGCTCGGGAACACTGAAGCTTTCTTT. It encodes CSVVGRLGNTEAFF.

The chain carries TRBV25-1 and TRBJ2-5, with TRBD1 matching 8 bases. The CDR3 consists of 15 residues. With V trimmed by 0 bases and J by 5 bases, 5 bases remained unmatched. Germline lookup yields CDR1 MGHDK and CDR2 SYGVNS. In DNA form, the CDR3 reads TGTGCCAGCAGTGAATATGTAACAGGGGGGGAGACCCAGTACTTC. It encodes CASSEYVTGGETQYF.

There are a few counts of this clonotype. The chain employs TRBV2 and TRBJ2-2, with 9 bases that match TRBD2. The CDR3 is 15 amino acids. The V and J ends lost 6 bases and 1 base, in that order; junction bases with no gene match: 3. Per the germline V gene, CDR1 is SNHLY and CDR2 is FYNNEI. CDR3 sequence: CASRKLAGNTGELFF. In nucleotides, the CDR3 is TGTGCCAGCAGGAAACTAGCGGGGAACACCGGGGAGCTGTTTTTT.

This clonotype showed up just a few times. The V gene is TRBV5-1, the J gene TRBJ1-2; the match to TRBD1 covers 12 bases. This CDR3 is built from 16 residues. Looked up from germline, CDR1 is SGHRS and CDR2 is YFSETQ. The V and J ends lost 0 bases and 7 bases, in that order; junction bases with no gene match: 7. The CDR3 here is CASSLDGGQGAFGYTF. The CDR3 nucleotides are TGCGCCAGCAGCTTGGACGGGGGACAGGGGGCGTTTGGCTACACCTTC.

The chain links TRBV5-1 to TRBJ2-3; 7 nucleotides agree with TRBD2. Per germline, CDR1 SGHRS and CDR2 YFSETQ. The CDR3 is made up of 15 amino acids. The trim removed 0 bases at V and 2 bases at J, leaving 3 bases unmatched. The CDR3 region is CASSLASGVTDTQYF. The DNA for the CDR3 is TGCGCCAGCAGCTTGGCCAGCGGGGTCACAGATACGCAGTATTTT.

The sample holds a few counts of this clonotype. The gene calls are TRBV20-1 and TRBJ2-7; 9 bases align to TRBD2. Germline V gene data show CDR1 as DFQATT and CDR2 as SNEGSKA (reference sequence). With 4 bases clipped from V and 2 bases from J, the junction kept 3 bases outside the gene matches. The CDR3 totals 13 residues. The CDR3 loop reads CSATRTSAYEQYF. The CDR3 DNA follows: TGCAGTGCTACCAGGACTAGCGCCTACGAGCAGTACTTC.

This clonotype has only a few counts. This sequence joins TRBV7-9 and TRBJ1-5; tentatively, D is TRBD1 (6 bases). The CDR3 is 17 amino acids. The germline CDR1 and CDR2 sequences are SEHNR and FQNEAQ (reference sequence). Trimming cost V 5 bases and J 0 bases, with 17 bases left between them. DNA of the CDR3: TGTGCCAGCAGCCCCCACGGGGGGGCTTATAGCAATCAGCCCCAGCATTTT. It is translated as CASSPHGGAYSNQPQHF.

This chain joins TRBV5-1 and TRBJ2-1; 12 positions agree with TRBD2. Germline assignment: CDR1 SGHRS and CDR2 YFSETQ. This CDR3 comprises 18 residues. Unmatched junction bases numbered 11, after V lost 7 bases and J lost 0 bases. CDR3 amino acids: CASGRLAGALSSYNEQFF. CDR3 nucleotides: TGCGCCAGCGGACGACTAGCGGGAGCCCTAAGCTCCTACAATGAGCAGTTCTTC.

The chain uses TRBV20-1 and TRBJ2-7, with D possibly matching TRBD1 (6 bases). V was pared by 1 base and J by 0 bases, with 13 bases between. Germline V gene sequence: CDR1 DFQATT, CDR2 SNEGSKA (reference sequence). The CDR3 runs 15 residues. The CDR3 is CSARVRTASSYEQYF. For the CDR3, the DNA is TGCAGTGCTAGAGTACGGACAGCTAGCTCCTACGAGCAGTACTTC.

This clonotype was picked up a small number of times. The chain combines TRBV5-1 with TRBJ2-1, with D unresolved. This CDR3 spans 15 amino acids. CDR1 is SGHRS, CDR2 YFSETQ, per germline. Deletions cut 0 bases from V and 4 bases from J, with 11 bases between. In nucleotides, the CDR3 is TGCGCCAGCAGCTTGGCCCCGCAAATATACAATGAGCAGTTCTTC. Its protein is CASSLAPQIYNEQFF.